Below are 15 T cell receptor beta chains sequenced from a single sample in a study of cytomegalovirus exposure and HLA in healthy donors. Primers: 60 Vbeta forward and 13 Jbeta reverse. Data came from immunoSEQ multiplex PCR; TCRdb stores just in-frame clones and leaves some out. The data show about 120,000 clones, around 79% seen once. The sample consisted of PBMCs. The source is a woman aged 18-30 years in good health and CMV-seronegative.

This rearrangement joins TRBV4-1 to TRBJ2-1, with a tentative D call TRBD2 (6 bases). V lost 1 base and J lost 7, with 8 bases in between. The CDR3 runs to 13 residues. CDR1 is MGHRA, CDR2 YSYEKL, per germline. CDR3 region: CASSQGGENEQFF. The CDR3 bases are TGCGCCAGCAGCCAAGGGGGGGAGAATGAGCAGTTCTTC.

In this sample, this clone turned up once. This sequence joins TRBV6-1 and TRBJ1-1; 9 nucleotides align to TRBD1. The CDR3 covers 14 residues. The trim removed 3 bases at V and 4 bases at J, leaving 3 bases unmatched. Germline CDR1 MNHNS, CDR2 SASEGT. In nucleotides, the CDR3 is TGTGCCAGCAGTGACTACAGGGGGCCCACTGAAGCTTTCTTT. Translation gives CASSDYRGPTEAFF.

The V and J genes are TRBV5-6 and TRBJ1-1; D gene unclear. V lost 3 bases, J lost 6 bases, and 21 bases lay in between. The CDR3 totals 16 residues. Germline assignment: CDR1 SGHDT and CDR2 YYEEEE. The CDR3 DNA reads as TGTGCCAGCAGCTCCTTGCCCGGATGGGCTAATCCTGAAGCTTTCTTT. Encoded protein: CASSSLPGWANPEAFF. Using reference TRBV5-6 and TRBJ1-1 for the parts outside the CDR3, the full variable domain is DAGVTQSPTHLIKTRGQQVTLRCSPKSGHDTVSWYQQALGQGPQFIFQYYEEEERQRGNFPDRFSGHQFPNYSSELNVNALLLGDSALYLCASSSLPGWANPEAFFGQGTRLTVV.

V gene TRBV4-1 combines with J gene TRBJ1-5; a weak D match, TRBD1 (5 bases). CDR1 is MGHRA, CDR2 YSYEKL, per germline. Trimming pared 4 bases from V and 3 bases from J, leaving 16 bases between. The CDR3 spans 16 residues. CDR3 protein: CASSPLYAGDNQPQHF. CDR3 DNA: TGCGCCAGCAGCCCCCTATATGCGGGGGACAATCAGCCCCAGCATTTT.

The chain combines TRBV19 with TRBJ2-5; 7 nucleotides agree with TRBD2. Germline lookup yields CDR1 LNHDA and CDR2 SQIVND (reference sequence). This CDR3 has 13 residues. V was pared by 4 bases and J by 5 bases, with 4 bases of the junction left unmatched. The DNA of the CDR3 is TGTGCCAGTAGTACCCCCGGGGGGGAGACCCAGTACTTC. Translated, it gives CASSTPGGETQYF. Together with reference TRBV19 and TRBJ2-5, the CDR3 gives the full variable domain: DGGITQSPKYLFRKEGQNVTLSCEQNLNHDAMYWYRQDPGQGLRLIYYSQIVNDFQKGDIAEGYSVSREKKESFPLTVTSAQKNPTAFYLCASSTPGGETQYFGPGTRLLVL.

The gene calls are TRBV4-3 and TRBJ1-2; TRBD1 aligns across 7 bases. Germline V lookup: CDR1 LGHNA, CDR2 YSLEER. After removal of 8 bases from V and 6 bases from J, the junction contained 24 bases not matched to a gene. This CDR3 is 18 amino acids long. CDR3 sequence reads: CASAGPKGTWRGLHGYTF. The CDR3 DNA is TGCGCCAGCGCTGGCCCCAAGGGGACTTGGAGGGGGCTGCATGGCTACACCTTC.

This chain connects TRBV4-1 to TRBJ1-4; tentative D call: TRBD1 (5 bases). This CDR3 comprises 16 residues. CDR1 and CDR2 (germline): MGHRA, YSYEKL. V lost 7 bases and J lost 6, with 21 bases in between. CDR3 in DNA: TGCGCCAGCACCCTGAGTGGGGGGGACGCCTATGAAAAACTGTTTTTT. This gives the protein CASTLSGGDAYEKLFF.

The genes are TRBV28 and TRBJ1-1; 9 bases align to TRBD1. V lost 8 bases, J lost 10 bases, and 11 bases stayed unmatched. Germline V gives CDR1 MDHEN, CDR2 SYDVKM. This CDR3 has 13 residues. The CDR3: CASHGTGKLAAFF. CDR3 coding DNA: TGTGCCAGCCACGGGACAGGGAAGTTAGCAGCTTTCTTT.

This clone has a single count. J is TRBJ2-3 and V is TRBV4-2, with 12 positions matching TRBD2. This CDR3 spans 17 amino acids. Germline CDR1 LGHNA, CDR2 YNFKEQ. V was pared by 2 bases and J by 3 bases, with 6 bases of the junction left unmatched. The CDR3 DNA reads TGTGCCAGCAGCCAAAGAGGCCTAGCGGGGGGGACAGATACGCAGTATTTT. This encodes CASSQRGLAGGTDTQYF.

The sample holds a few counts of this clone. This chain links TRBV5-1 with TRBJ1-1; D unclear. V was clipped by 0 bases and J by 2 bases, with 8 bases between them. CDR3 size: 14 residues. Germline assignment: CDR1 SGHRS and CDR2 YFSETQ. The CDR3 spells CASSLERGNTEAFF. CDR3 in DNA: TGCGCCAGCAGCTTGGAACGGGGAAACACTGAAGCTTTCTTT.

This clone was seen just once. V and J are TRBV6-5 and TRBJ2-1, with D tentatively TRBD1 (6 bases). CDR3 size: 15 residues. Per germline, CDR1 MNHEY and CDR2 SVGAGI. The ends were cut back, 0 bases at V and 6 bases at J, with 12 bases in the middle. CDR3 DNA sequence: TGTGCCAGCAGTTACTCGTGGACAGAGAGCAATGAGCAGTTCTTC. Its protein product is CASSYSWTESNEQFF.

This chain uses TRBV19 with TRBJ2-7; TRBD2 matches at 9 bases. The germline CDR1 and CDR2 sequences are LNHDA and SQIVND (reference sequence). V shed 2 bases and J 6 bases; nucleotides not matched to a gene: 8. The CDR3 is 15 amino acids. The CDR3 sequence: CASSITGTSIVEQYF. The CDR3 region has the DNA TGTGCCAGTAGTATAACCGGGACTAGCATCGTCGAGCAGTACTTC.

The genes are TRBV6-6 and TRBJ1-4, with D possibly TRBD1 on 6 matching bases. Trimming removed 2 bases at V and 7 bases at J, with 14 bases between. This CDR3 region has 15 residues. Germline CDR1 is MNHNY and CDR2 is SVGAGI (reference sequence). CDR3 region: CASSYPRRGGEKLFF. CDR3 nucleotide sequence: TGTGCCAGCAGTTACCCCCGCAGGGGCGGTGAAAAACTGTTTTTT.

The CDR3 nucleotides read TGTGCCAGCAGCCACGGGACTGGGAATTCACCCCTCCACTTT. Its protein product is CASSHGTGNSPLHF. This chain joins TRBV7-6 and TRBJ1-6; D possibly corresponds to TRBD1 (5 bases). This CDR3 is built from 14 residues. Trimming pared 5 bases from V and 7 bases from J, leaving 12 bases between. The V gene's germline CDR1 is SGHVS and CDR2 FNYEAQ. Based on the CDR3 plus reference TRBV7-6 and TRBJ1-6, the full variable domain is GAGVSQSPRYKVTKRGQDVALRCDPISGHVSLYWYRQALGQGPEFLTYFNYEAQQDKSGLPNDRFSAERPEGSISTLTIQRTEQRDSAMYRCASSHGTGNSPLHFGNGTRLTVT.

This chain connects TRBV6-6 to TRBJ1-2; D not certain. The CDR3 totals 12 residues. Trimming removed 5 bases at V and 4 bases at J, with 8 bases between. Germline V gene sequence: CDR1 MNHNY, CDR2 SVGAGI (reference sequence). The CDR3 is CASSGGSYGYTF. The CDR3, as DNA: TGTGCCAGCAGTGGAGGAAGCTATGGCTACACCTTC.